These 20 T cell receptor beta chains originate from one sample sequenced in a study of control samples from healthy donors and cancer patients. Profiling relied on immunoSEQ multiplex PCR, and the TCRdb table lists in-frame clones only, not all of them. The table shows 90,000 to 150,000 clones, with about 89% occurring only once. Sequenced input: blood. Source of these receptors: a man over 45 in good health.

In this sample, this clone turned up once. The V gene is TRBV9, the J gene TRBJ1-2; D unclear. The germline CDR1 and CDR2 sequences are SGDLS and YYNGEE. This CDR3 is built from 12 residues. Deletions cut 4 bases from V and 2 bases from J, with 6 bases between. CDR3 loop: CASSWENYGYTF. The CDR3 DNA follows: TGTGCCAGCAGCTGGGAGAACTATGGCTACACCTTC.

The chain employs TRBV28 and TRBJ2-3; D is tentatively TRBD1 or TRBD2 (6 bases each). V was shortened by 3 bases and J by 3 bases, with 13 bases between the two germline ends. The CDR3 length is 15 residues. Germline V gene sequence: CDR1 MDHEN, CDR2 SYDVKM. DNA for the CDR3: TGTGCCAGCAGTTTGGCCAGGGGAGGAACAGATACGCAGTATTTT. Translation: CASSLARGGTDTQYF.

This clone appeared a single time. Written as DNA, the CDR3 is TGTGCCAGCAGTTTAGAGGGGTACGACACTGAAGCTTTCTTT. Its protein is CASSLEGYDTEAFF. The gene calls are TRBV27 and TRBJ1-1; tentative D call: TRBD1 (5 bases). Looked up from germline, CDR1 is MNHEY and CDR2 is SMNVEV (reference sequence). V dropped 2 bases and J dropped 3 bases, with 10 bases sitting between them. The CDR3 sequence is 14 residues long.

The J gene is TRBJ2-7, the V gene TRBV2, with D unclear. The V gene's germline CDR1 is SNHLY and CDR2 FYNNEI. The CDR3 consists of 12 residues. The ends were cut back, 6 bases at V and 9 bases at J, with 15 bases in the middle. CDR3 nucleotides: TGTGCCAGCAGCGTAACCGAGCTGTTGCAGTACTTC. Translation gives CASSVTELLQYF.

This chain connects TRBV27 to TRBJ2-2, with 9 bases aligning to TRBD1. This CDR3 has 15 amino acids. The germline gives CDR1 MNHEY, CDR2 SMNVEV (reference sequence). V trimming: 8 bases; J trimming: 4 bases; junction bases outside the gene matches: 8. CDR3 protein: CASWLGQGPTGELFF. The CDR3 DNA sequence: TGTGCCAGCTGGCTGGGACAGGGTCCCACCGGGGAGCTGTTTTTT.

This clone was seen a single time. This chain connects TRBV6-6 to TRBJ2-7, with TRBD1 matching over 7 bases. The CDR3 length is 14 residues. CDR1 MNHNY and CDR2 SVGAGI come from the germline V gene (reference sequence). The V gene end was trimmed by 6 bases and the J gene end by 2 bases; junction bases not matched to a gene: 7. The CDR3 DNA reads TGTGCCAGCAGCCCTCCGACAGGGACCTACGAGCAGTACTTC. Its translation is CASSPPTGTYEQYF.

The chain couples TRBV19 to TRBJ2-7, with a weak D call TRBD1 (5 bases). The CDR3 is 15 residues long. V lost 1 base and J lost 0, with 10 bases in between. CDR1 is LNHDA and CDR2 is SQIVND in the germline V gene (reference sequence). CDR3 region: CASSIVRGSSYEQYF. In DNA, the CDR3 is TGTGCCAGTAGTATAGTAAGGGGTAGCTCCTACGAGCAGTACTTC.

The V gene is TRBV29-1, the J gene TRBJ2-7; 12 nucleotides agree with TRBD2. This CDR3 has 13 amino acids. V shed 4 bases and J 5 bases; nucleotides not matched to a gene: 3. CDR1 and CDR2 (germline): SQVTM, ANQGSEA. CDR3 protein: CSVGTSGVHEQYF. The CDR3 DNA follows: TGCAGCGTTGGGACTAGCGGGGTCCACGAGCAGTACTTC.

This chain links TRBV4-1 with TRBJ1-2; D perhaps matches TRBD1 (6 bases). The length of the CDR3 is 14 residues. Germline assignment: CDR1 MGHRA and CDR2 YSYEKL. V lost 0 bases and J lost 4, with 9 bases in between. CDR3 DNA sequence: TGCGCCAGCAGCCAAGAGACAGGACGCTATGGCTACACCTTC. This sequence encodes CASSQETGRYGYTF.

The chain combines TRBV12-5 with TRBJ2-5, with a possible D match to TRBD1 (6 bases). Germline values: CDR1 LGHNT, CDR2 FRNRAP. V dropped 2 bases and J dropped 4 bases, with 14 bases sitting between them. This CDR3 region has 15 residues. CDR3 sequence reads: CASGLSGALAETQYF. The DNA for the CDR3 is TGTGCTAGTGGTTTGTCAGGGGCGCTAGCAGAGACCCAGTACTTC. The full variable domain, its missing parts supplied by reference TRBV12-5 and TRBJ2-5, is DARVTQTPRHKVTEMGQEVTMRCQPILGHNTVFWYRQTMMQGLELLAYFRNRAPLDDSGMPKDRFSAEMPDATLATLKIQPSEPRDSAVYFCASGLSGALAETQYFGPGTRLLVL.

This clone appeared a single time. This chain links TRBV3-1 (or the pseudogene TRBV3-2) with TRBJ2-3; D is ambiguous. V was trimmed by 3 bases and J by 9 bases, leaving 10 bases between them. Germline V lookup: CDR1 LGHDT, CDR2 YNNKEL (reference sequence). The CDR3 is made up of 12 amino acids. The CDR3 DNA sequence: TGTGCCAGCAGCCACGTAGGATGGACGCAGTATTTT. Its protein is CASSHVGWTQYF.

This chain uses TRBV6-1 with TRBJ2-3, with TRBD1 identical over 9 bases. Losses at the gene ends were 3 bases for V and 0 bases for J; bases not matched to a gene: 7. Germline V gene data show CDR1 as MNHNS and CDR2 as SASEGT. The CDR3 loop spans 17 amino acids. In DNA form, the CDR3 reads TGTGCCAGCAGTGAGCGACAGGGGGGAGGTAGCACAGATACGCAGTATTTT. The encoded protein is CASSERQGGGSTDTQYF.

The rearrangement joins TRBV15 to TRBJ1-5; TRBD1 agrees at 7 bases. CDR3 length: 15 amino acids. Germline V CDR1 and CDR2: LNHNV, YYDKDF (reference sequence). V was clipped by 5 bases and J by 4 bases; unmatched bases: 8. The CDR3 is CATSPDRAPNQPQHF. The CDR3 DNA is TGTGCCACCAGCCCTGACAGGGCGCCGAATCAGCCCCAGCATTTT.

The J gene is TRBJ1-1, the V gene TRBV5-5; D is ambiguous. Germline CDR1 is SGHKS and CDR2 is YYEKEE (reference sequence). There are 17 residues in the CDR3. Trimming pared 0 bases from V and 0 bases from J, leaving 15 bases between. CDR3 region: CASSLAAGMGMNTEAFF. The CDR3 DNA reads as TGTGCCAGCAGCTTGGCCGCGGGCATGGGAATGAACACTGAAGCTTTCTTT.

The J gene is TRBJ2-6, the V gene TRBV3-1 (or the pseudogene TRBV3-2), with TRBD1 matching over 10 bases. The trim removed 5 bases at V and 2 bases at J, leaving 9 bases unmatched. CDR3 length equals 18 residues. The germline CDR1 and CDR2 sequences are LGHDT and YNNKEL (reference sequence). The CDR3 sequence is CASSFSRTGGTGANVLTF. The CDR3 nucleotides are TGTGCCAGCAGCTTCTCTAGGACAGGGGGGACTGGGGCCAACGTCCTGACTTTC.

CDR3 in amino acids: CAWSVMTGGIGNSPLHF. The CDR3 DNA follows: TGTGCCTGGAGTGTGATGACAGGGGGCATTGGTAATTCACCCCTCCACTTT. This chain joins TRBV30 and TRBJ1-6; 10 bases are shared with TRBD1. Trimming took 0 bases from V and 6 from J; bases not matched to a gene: 8. There are 17 residues in the CDR3. The germline V gene encodes CDR1 GTSNPN and CDR2 SVGIG (reference sequence).

CDR3 protein: CASSQVDSYGYTF. CDR3 nucleotide sequence: TGTGCCAGCAGCCAAGTCGACAGCTATGGCTACACCTTC. The J gene is TRBJ1-2, the V gene TRBV3-1 (or the pseudogene TRBV3-2); D possibly corresponds to TRBD1 (5 bases). The CDR3 sequence is 13 residues long. CDR1 is LGHDT and CDR2 is YNNKEL in the germline V gene (reference sequence). The V gene lost 1 base and the J gene lost 4 bases, with 7 bases spanning the gap.

A single count supports this clone. This chain links TRBV11-3 with TRBJ2-1; D is ambiguous. CDR1 and CDR2 (germline): SGHNT, YENEEA. Trimming left V 5 bases short and J 6 bases short, with 11 bases between. The CDR3 runs 13 residues. In nucleotides, the CDR3 is TGTGCCAGCAGCGGATCCGGGCCCAATGAGCAGTTCTTC. Translation: CASSGSGPNEQFF.

V usage is TRBV7-9 and J usage is TRBJ1-1, with 7 nucleotides matching TRBD1. V lost 0 bases, J lost 5 bases, and 6 bases stayed unmatched. This CDR3 contains 15 residues. Per the germline V gene, CDR1 is SEHNR and CDR2 is FQNEAQ (reference sequence). The CDR3 loop reads CASSLAQGERTEAFF. CDR3 DNA sequence: TGTGCCAGCAGCTTAGCGCAGGGGGAAAGGACTGAAGCTTTCTTT.

This CDR3 is CASSSLISNQPQHF. The DNA for the CDR3 is TGTGCCAGCAGCTCCCTTATTAGCAATCAGCCCCAGCATTTT. This chain links TRBV7-8 with TRBJ1-5; D gene ambiguous. The germline V gene encodes CDR1 SGHVS and CDR2 FQNEAQ. This CDR3 spans 14 amino acids. Trimming pared 4 bases from V and 0 bases from J, leaving 7 bases between.